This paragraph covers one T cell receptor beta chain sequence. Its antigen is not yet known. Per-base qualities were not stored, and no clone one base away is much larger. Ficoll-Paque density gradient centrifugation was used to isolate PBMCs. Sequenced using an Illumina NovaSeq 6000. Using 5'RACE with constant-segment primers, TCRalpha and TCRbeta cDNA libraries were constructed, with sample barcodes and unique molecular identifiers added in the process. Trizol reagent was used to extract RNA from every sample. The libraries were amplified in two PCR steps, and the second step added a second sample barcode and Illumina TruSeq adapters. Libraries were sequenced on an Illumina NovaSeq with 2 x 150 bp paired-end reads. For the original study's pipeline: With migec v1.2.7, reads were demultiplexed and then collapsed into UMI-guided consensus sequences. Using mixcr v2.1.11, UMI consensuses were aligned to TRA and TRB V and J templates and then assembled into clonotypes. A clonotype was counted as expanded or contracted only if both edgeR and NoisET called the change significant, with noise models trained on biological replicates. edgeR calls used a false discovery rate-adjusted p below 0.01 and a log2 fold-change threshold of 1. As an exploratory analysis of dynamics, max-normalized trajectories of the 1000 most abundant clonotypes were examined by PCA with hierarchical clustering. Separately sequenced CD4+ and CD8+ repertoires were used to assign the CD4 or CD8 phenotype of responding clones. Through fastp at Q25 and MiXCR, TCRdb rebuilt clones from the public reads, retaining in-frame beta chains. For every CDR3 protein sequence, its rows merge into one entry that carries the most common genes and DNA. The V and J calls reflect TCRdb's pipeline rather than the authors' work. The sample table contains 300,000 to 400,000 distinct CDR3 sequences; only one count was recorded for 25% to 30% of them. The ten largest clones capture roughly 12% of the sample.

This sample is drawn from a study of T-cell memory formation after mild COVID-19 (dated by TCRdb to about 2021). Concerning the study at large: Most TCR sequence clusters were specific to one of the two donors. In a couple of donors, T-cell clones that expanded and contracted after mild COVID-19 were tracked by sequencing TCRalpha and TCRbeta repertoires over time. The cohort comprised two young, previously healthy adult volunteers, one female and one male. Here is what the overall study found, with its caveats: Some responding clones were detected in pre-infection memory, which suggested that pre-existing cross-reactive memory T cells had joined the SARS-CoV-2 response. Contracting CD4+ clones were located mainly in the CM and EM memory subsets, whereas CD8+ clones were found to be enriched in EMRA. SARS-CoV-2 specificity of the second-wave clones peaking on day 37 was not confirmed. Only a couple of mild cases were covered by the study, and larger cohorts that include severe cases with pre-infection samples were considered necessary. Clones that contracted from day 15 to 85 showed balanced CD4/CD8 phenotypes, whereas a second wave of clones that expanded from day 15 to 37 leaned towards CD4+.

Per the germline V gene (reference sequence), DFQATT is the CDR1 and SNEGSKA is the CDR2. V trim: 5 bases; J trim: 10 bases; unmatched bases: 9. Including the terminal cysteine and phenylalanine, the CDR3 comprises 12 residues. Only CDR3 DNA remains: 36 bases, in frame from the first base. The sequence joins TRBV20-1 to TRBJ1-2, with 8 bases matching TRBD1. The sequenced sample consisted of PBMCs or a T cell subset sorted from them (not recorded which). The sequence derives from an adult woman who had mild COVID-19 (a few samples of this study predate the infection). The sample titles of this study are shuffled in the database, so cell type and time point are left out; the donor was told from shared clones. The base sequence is TGCAGTGCTCCATCCGGACAGGGATACTACACCTTC. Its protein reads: CSAPSGQGYYTF.